What follows are 8 T cell receptor beta chains derived from one specimen sequenced in a study of a mutant IDH1 vaccine in newly diagnosed glioma. Time point given: baseline, week 1 (first vaccination visit). The treatment here: pre-vaccination baseline after standard-of-care therapy. Profiled with immunoSEQ multiplex PCR; TCRdb holds only in-frame clones, not every one. Of fewer than 85,000 clones listed, approximately 86% are singletons. Here the sequenced sample was PBMCs, taken from a glioma patient treated with radiotherapy, temozolomide or both. These receptor sequences come from a man aged 25-40 years with glioma.

The rearrangement links TRBV19 to TRBJ1-1; TRBD1 is a possible D gene (6 bases). The germline V gene has CDR1 LNHDA and CDR2 SQIVND (reference sequence). V was pared by 8 bases and J by 4 bases, with 26 bases between. CDR3 length: 17 residues. CDR3 nucleotide sequence: TGTGCCAGTTCCCCAACAGGGTTAAAGGGGACCGTCACTGAAGCTTTCTTT. Its translation is CASSPTGLKGTVTEAFF.

The table lists this clone with a count of one. J is TRBJ2-5 and V is TRBV15; no firm D call. The J call may not be correct, given that the DNA end is closer to TRBJ2-7. Per germline, CDR1 LNHNV and CDR2 YYDKDF (reference sequence). The CDR3 has 13 residues. The CDR3 here is CATSREADYEQYF. The CDR3 DNA is TGTGCCACCAGCAGAGAGGCAGACTACGAGCAGTACTTC.

The V and J genes are TRBV4-1 and TRBJ2-3; D unresolved. The CDR3 contains 17 residues. Germline V gene sequence: CDR1 MGHRA, CDR2 YSYEKL. V was shortened by 1 base and J by 0 bases, with 14 bases between the two germline ends. CDR3: CASSQGPSRPSTDTQYF. As DNA, the CDR3 is TGCGCCAGCAGCCAAGGCCCCAGCCGTCCCAGCACAGATACGCAGTATTTT.

CDR3 residues: CASRFGTVLNYGYTF. The CDR3 DNA sequence: TGTGCCAGCAGGTTTGGGACAGTCCTTAACTATGGCTACACCTTC. The chain combines TRBV2 with TRBJ1-2, with TRBD1 matching over 7 bases. Trimming at V came to 6 bases and at J to 1 base, leaving 8 bases not matched to a gene. The CDR3 runs 15 residues. Germline assignment: CDR1 SNHLY and CDR2 FYNNEI.

The chain is built from TRBV7-6 and TRBJ2-5; D not certain. From germline, CDR1 is SGHVS and CDR2 FNYEAQ. The CDR3 length is 14 residues. The V gene lost 1 base and the J gene lost 2 bases, with 8 bases spanning the gap. The CDR3 nucleotides read TGTGCCAGCAGCTTAGAACGGGTACAAGAGACCCAGTACTTC. Protein: CASSLERVQETQYF.

This rearrangement joins TRBV7-8 to TRBJ2-2; a possible D gene is TRBD2 (6 bases). V was cut by 2 bases and J by 8 bases, with 15 bases left in between. Germline lookup yields CDR1 SGHVS and CDR2 FQNEAQ. The CDR3 totals 15 residues. In DNA, the CDR3 is TGTGCCAGCAGCTTATCTCGACTAGTTGTGGGGGAGCTGTTTTTT. It translates to CASSLSRLVVGELFF.

J is TRBJ1-2 and V is TRBV6-1, with 10 bases lining up with TRBD1. There are 17 residues in the CDR3. The germline CDR1 and CDR2 sequences are MNHNS and SASEGT. V trimming: 4 bases; J trimming: 0 bases; junction bases outside the gene matches: 8. For the CDR3, the DNA is TGTGCCAGCAGTGGGGGACAGGGGATGTTTCCTAACTATGGCTACACCTTC. Its protein product is CASSGGQGMFPNYGYTF.

This clone is a singleton in its sample. The chain joins TRBV6-1 to TRBJ1-6, with D hard to call. CDR1 and CDR2 (germline): MNHNS, SASEGT. The CDR3 has 13 residues. V was cut by 8 bases and J by 5 bases, with 10 bases left in between. For the CDR3, the DNA is TGTGCCAGCCAGTCGAAGGATAATTCACCCCTCCACTTT. It yields the protein CASQSKDNSPLHF.